Sequencing of this TCR beta chain was carried out in a study of T cells in Graves' hyperthyroidism and ophthalmopathy. This clonotype was observed a few times. Its antigen is still unknown. Germline V gives CDR1 PRHDT, CDR2 FYEKMQ (reference sequence). The germline V and J ends were trimmed by 3 bases and 9 bases, with 15 bases remaining between them. The CDR3 spans 13 residues. RNA transcripts yielded amplified TCR beta CDR3 regions. In the first-round RT-PCR of the TCR CDR3, the HTBI primer set was used. One entry per CDR3 protein results from TCRdb running MiXCR on the multiplex PCR reads. The sample yields hundreds of thousands of distinct CDR3 sequences, approximately 36% seen once. Findings and limits, study-wide: Median prediction lead before ophthalmopathy onset was 5 to 7.5 months with the model. Most thyroid clonotypes expanded above 0.001 were also detected in blood. Stable hyperthyroidism and ophthalmopathy were separated using 13 V-J signatures.

The sequence derives from a woman aged 35 to 49 with Graves' hyperthyroidism. This chain joins TRBV13 and TRBJ2-7; no clear D gene. The sequenced sample consisted of blood. The CDR3 DNA reads as TGTGCCAGCAGCTTTTTCGAGGAAGGTCGGCAGTACTTC. It is translated as CASSFFEEGRQYF.